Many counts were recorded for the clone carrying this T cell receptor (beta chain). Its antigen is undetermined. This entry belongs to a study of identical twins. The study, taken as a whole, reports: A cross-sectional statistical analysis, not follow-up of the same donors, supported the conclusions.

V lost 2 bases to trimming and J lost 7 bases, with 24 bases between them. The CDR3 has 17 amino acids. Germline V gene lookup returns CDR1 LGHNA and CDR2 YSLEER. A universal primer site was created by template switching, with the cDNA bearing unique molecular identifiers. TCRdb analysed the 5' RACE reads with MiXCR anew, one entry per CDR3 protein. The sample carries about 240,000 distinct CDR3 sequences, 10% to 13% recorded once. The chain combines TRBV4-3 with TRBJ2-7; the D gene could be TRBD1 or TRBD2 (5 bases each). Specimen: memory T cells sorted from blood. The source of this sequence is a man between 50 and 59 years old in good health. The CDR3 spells CASSQKVVTVPSGEQYF. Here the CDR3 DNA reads TGCGCCAGCAGCCAAAAGGTCGTGACAGTACCCTCGGGGGAGCAGTACTTC.